This TCR beta chain originates from a study of control samples from healthy donors and cancer patients. Generated by immunoSEQ multiplex PCR, the TCRdb table keeps only in-frame clones and is missing some. In the table there are roughly 74,000 clones, 94% of which are singletons. The CDR3 is 16 residues long. V was clipped by 0 bases and J by 0 bases, with 11 bases between them. From germline, CDR1 is LGHNA and CDR2 YNFKEQ. The sequence came from a woman in her late teens or twenties in good health. This chain connects TRBV4-2 to TRBJ1-2; D call uncertain. Sequenced: blood. This chain's CDR3 is CASSQDDFTANYGYTF. The CDR3 DNA reads TGTGCCAGCAGCCAAGATGACTTCACCGCTAACTATGGCTACACCTTC.